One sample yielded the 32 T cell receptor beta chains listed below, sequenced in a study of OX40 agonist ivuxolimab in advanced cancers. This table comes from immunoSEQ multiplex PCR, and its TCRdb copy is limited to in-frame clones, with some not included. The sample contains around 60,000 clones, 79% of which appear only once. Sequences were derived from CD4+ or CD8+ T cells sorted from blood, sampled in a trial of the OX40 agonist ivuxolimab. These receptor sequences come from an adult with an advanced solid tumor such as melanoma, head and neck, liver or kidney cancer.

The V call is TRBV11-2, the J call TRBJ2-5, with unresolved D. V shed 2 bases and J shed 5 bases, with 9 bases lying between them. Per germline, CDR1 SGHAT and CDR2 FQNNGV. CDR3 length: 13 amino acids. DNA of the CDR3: TGTGCCAGCAGCTTATCCTTGGGGGAGACCCAGTACTTC. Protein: CASSLSLGETQYF.

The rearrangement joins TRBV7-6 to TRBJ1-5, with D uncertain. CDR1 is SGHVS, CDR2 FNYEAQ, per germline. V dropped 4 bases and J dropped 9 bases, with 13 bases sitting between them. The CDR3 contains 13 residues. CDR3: CASSSSKGWPQHF. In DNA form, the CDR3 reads TGTGCCAGCAGCTCAAGCAAGGGTTGGCCCCAGCATTTT.

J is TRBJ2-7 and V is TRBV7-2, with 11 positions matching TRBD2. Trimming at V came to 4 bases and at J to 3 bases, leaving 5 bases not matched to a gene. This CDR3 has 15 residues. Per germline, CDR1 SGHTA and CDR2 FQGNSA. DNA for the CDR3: TGTGCCAGCAGCTACAACCTAGCGGGGGGCTACGAGCAGTACTTC. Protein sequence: CASSYNLAGGYEQYF.

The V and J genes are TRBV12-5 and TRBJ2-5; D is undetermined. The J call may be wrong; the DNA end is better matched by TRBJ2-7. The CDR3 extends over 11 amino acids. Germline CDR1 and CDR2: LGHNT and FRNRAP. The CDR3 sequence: CASGLVDEQYF. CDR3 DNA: TGTGCTAGTGGTTTGGTCGACGAGCAGTACTTC.

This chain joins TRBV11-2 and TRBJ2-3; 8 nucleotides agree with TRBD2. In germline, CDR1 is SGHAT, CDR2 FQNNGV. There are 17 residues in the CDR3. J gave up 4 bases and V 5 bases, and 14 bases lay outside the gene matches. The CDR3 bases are TGTGCCAGCAGCCGTTTGACCTCGGGACTAGAGGCAGATACGCAGTATTTT. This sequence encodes CASSRLTSGLEADTQYF.

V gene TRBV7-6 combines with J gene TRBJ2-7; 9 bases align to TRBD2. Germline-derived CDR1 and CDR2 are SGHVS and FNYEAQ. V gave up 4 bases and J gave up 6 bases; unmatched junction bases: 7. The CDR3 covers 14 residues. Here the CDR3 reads CASSYAGLAGEQYF. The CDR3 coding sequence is TGTGCCAGCAGCTATGCGGGACTAGCTGGCGAGCAGTACTTC.

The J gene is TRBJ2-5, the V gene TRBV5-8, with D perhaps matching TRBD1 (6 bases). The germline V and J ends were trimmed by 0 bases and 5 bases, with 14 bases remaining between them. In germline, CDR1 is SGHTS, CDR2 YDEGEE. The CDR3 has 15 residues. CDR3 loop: CASSLAGAGDETQYF. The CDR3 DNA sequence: TGTGCCAGCAGCTTGGCCGGGGCAGGGGATGAGACCCAGTACTTC.

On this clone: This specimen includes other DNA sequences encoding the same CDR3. The CDR3 sequence is CASSSSGDSYEQYF. The CDR3 coding sequence is TGTGCCAGCAGCTCGTCAGGAGACTCCTACGAGCAGTACTTC. V usage is TRBV7-2 and J usage is TRBJ2-7; D is uncertain. This CDR3 comprises 14 residues. Germline CDR1 SGHTA, CDR2 FQGNSA. Trimming shortened V by 4 bases and J by 0 bases, and 10 bases separated the two germline ends.

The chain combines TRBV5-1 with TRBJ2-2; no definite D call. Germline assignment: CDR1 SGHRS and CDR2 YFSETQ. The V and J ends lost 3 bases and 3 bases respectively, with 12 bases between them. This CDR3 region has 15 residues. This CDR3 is CASSYQNLYTGELFF. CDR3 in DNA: TGCGCCAGCAGCTATCAAAACCTCTACACCGGGGAGCTGTTTTTT.

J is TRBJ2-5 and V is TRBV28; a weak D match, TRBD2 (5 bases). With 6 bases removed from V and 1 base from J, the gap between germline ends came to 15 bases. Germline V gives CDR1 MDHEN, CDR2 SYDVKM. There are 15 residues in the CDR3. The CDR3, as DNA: TGTGCCAGCAGCCCCCGGGGTTGGGGCCAAGAGACCCAGTACTTC. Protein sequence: CASSPRGWGQETQYF.

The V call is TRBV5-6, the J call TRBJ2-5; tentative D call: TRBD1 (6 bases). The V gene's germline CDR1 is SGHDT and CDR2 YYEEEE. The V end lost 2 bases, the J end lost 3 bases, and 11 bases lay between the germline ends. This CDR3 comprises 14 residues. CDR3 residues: CASSFTGTKETQYF. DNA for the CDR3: TGTGCCAGCAGCTTTACTGGGACAAAAGAGACCCAGTACTTC.

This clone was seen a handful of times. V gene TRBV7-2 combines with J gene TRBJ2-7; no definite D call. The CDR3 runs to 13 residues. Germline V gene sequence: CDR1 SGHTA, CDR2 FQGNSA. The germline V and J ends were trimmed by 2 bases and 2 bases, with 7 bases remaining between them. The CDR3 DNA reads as TGTGCCAGCAGCTTAAAGCGTCCCTACGAGCAGTACTTC. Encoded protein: CASSLKRPYEQYF. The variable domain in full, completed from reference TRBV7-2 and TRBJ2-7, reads GAGVSQSPSNKVTEKGKDVELRCDPISGHTALYWYRQSLGQGLEFLIYFQGNSAPDKSGLPSDRFSAERTGGSVSTLTIQRTQQEDSAVYLCASSLKRPYEQYFGPGTRLTVT.

The CDR3 DNA follows: TGTGCCAGTGCACCCGACAGGGGCACTGAAGCTTTCTTT. Translating it yields CASAPDRGTEAFF. The chain carries TRBV19 and TRBJ1-1; 8 bases match TRBD1. This CDR3 has 13 residues. V gave up 8 bases and J gave up 4 bases; unmatched junction bases: 6. Germline CDR1 LNHDA, CDR2 SQIVND (reference sequence).

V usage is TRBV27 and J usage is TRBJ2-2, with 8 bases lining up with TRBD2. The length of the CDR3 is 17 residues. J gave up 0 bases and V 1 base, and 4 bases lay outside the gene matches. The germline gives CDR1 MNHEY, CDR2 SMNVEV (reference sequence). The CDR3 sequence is CASSLLIAGSNTGELFF. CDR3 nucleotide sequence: TGTGCCAGCAGTTTATTAATAGCGGGATCGAACACCGGGGAGCTGTTTTTT.

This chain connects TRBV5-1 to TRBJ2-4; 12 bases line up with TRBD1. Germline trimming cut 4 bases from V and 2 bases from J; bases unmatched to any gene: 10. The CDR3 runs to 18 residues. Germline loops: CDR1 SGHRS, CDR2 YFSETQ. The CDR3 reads CASSLPPGQGATKNIQYF. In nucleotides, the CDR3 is TGCGCCAGCAGCCTCCCCCCGGGACAGGGGGCAACCAAAAACATTCAGTACTTC. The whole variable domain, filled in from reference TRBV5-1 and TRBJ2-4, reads KAGVTQTPRYLIKTRGQQVTLSCSPISGHRSVSWYQQTPGQGLQFLFEYFSETQRNKGNFPGRFSGRQFSNSRSEMNVSTLELGDSALYLCASSLPPGQGATKNIQYFGAGTRLSVL.

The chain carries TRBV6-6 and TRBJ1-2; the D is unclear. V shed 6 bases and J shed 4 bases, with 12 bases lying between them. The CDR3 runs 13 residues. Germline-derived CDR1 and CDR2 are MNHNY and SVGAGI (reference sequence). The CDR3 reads CASSDPSAYGYTF. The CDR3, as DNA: TGTGCCAGCAGCGACCCCAGTGCCTATGGCTACACCTTC.

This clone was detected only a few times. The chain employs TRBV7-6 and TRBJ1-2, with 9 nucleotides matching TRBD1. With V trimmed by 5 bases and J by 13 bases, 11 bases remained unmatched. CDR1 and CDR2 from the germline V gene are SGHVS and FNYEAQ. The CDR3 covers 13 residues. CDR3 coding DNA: TGTGCCAGCAGCCCGGGACAGGGCGCCGAGGGCACCTTC. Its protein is CASSPGQGAEGTF.

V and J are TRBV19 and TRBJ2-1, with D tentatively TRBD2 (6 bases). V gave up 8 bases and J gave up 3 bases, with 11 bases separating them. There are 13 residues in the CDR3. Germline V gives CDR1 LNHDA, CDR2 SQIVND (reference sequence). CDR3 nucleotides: TGTGCCAGTTCCCTCGGGAGCTACAATGAGCAGTTCTTC. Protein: CASSLGSYNEQFF.

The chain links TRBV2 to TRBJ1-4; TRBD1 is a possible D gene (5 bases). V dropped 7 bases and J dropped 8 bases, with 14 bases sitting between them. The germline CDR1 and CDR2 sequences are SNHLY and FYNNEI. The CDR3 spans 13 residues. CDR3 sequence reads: CASTPTGQEKLFF. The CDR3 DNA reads TGTGCCAGCACGCCCACGGGGCAGGAAAAACTGTTTTTT.

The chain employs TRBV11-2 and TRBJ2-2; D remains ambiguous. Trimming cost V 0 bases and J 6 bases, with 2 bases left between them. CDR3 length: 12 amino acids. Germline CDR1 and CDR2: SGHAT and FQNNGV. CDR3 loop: CASSLDSGELFF. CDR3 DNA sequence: TGTGCCAGCAGCTTAGACTCCGGGGAGCTGTTTTTT. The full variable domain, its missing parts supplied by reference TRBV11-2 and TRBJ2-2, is EAGVAQSPRYKIIEKRQSVAFWCNPISGHATLYWYQQILGQGPKLLIQFQNNGVVDDSQLPKDRFSAERLKGVDSTLKIQPAKLEDSAVYLCASSLDSGELFFGEGSRLTVL.

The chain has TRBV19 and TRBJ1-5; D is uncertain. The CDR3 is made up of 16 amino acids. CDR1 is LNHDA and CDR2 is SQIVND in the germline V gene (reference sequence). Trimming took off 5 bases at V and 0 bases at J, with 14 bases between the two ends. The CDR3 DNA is TGTGCCAGTAGTCCAAAGGACGGATATAGCAATCAGCCCCAGCATTTT. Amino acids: CASSPKDGYSNQPQHF.

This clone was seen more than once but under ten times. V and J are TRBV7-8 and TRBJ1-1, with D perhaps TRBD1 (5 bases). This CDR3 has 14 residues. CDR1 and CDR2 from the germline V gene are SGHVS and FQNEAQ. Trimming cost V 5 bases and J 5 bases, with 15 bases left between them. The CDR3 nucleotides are TGTGCCAGCAGCCTAGGGACCGGGCGGACTGAAGCTTTCTTT. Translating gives CASSLGTGRTEAFF.

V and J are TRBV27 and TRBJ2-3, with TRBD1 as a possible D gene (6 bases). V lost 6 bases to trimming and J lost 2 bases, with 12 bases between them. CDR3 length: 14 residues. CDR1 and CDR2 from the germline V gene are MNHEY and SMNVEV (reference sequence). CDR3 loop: CASSPDRNTDTQYF. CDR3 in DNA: TGTGCCAGCAGCCCTGACAGGAACACAGATACGCAGTATTTT.

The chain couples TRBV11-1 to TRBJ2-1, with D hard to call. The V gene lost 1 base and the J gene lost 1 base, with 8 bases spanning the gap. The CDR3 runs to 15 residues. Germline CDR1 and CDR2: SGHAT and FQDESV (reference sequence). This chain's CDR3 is CASSLDPGSYNEQFF. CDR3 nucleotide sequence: TGTGCCAGCAGCTTAGATCCGGGTTCCTACAATGAGCAGTTCTTC.

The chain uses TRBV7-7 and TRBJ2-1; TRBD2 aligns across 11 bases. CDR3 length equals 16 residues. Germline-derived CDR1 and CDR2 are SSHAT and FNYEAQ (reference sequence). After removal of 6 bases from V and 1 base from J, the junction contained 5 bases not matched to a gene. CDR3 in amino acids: CASSPTSGSSYNEQFF. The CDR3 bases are TGTGCCAGCAGTCCAACTAGCGGGAGTTCCTACAATGAGCAGTTCTTC.

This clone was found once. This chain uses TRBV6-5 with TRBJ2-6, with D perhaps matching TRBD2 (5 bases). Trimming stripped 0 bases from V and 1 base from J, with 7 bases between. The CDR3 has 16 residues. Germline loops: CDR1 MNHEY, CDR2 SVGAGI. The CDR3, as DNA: TGTGCCAGCAGTTACTCCTCGGGGTCTGGGGCCAACGTCCTGACTTTC. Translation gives CASSYSSGSGANVLTF.

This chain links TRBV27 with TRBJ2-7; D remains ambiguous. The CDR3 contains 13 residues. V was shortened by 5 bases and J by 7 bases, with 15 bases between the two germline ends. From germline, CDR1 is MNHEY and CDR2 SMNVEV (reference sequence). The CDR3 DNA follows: TGTGCCAGCAGTAACTCGGCCGTGGGGGAGCAGTACTTC. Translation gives CASSNSAVGEQYF.

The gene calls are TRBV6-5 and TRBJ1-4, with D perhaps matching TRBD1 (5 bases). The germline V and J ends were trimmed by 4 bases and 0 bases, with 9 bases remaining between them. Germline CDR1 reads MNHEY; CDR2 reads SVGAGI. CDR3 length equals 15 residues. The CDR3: CASSSQDSTNEKLFF. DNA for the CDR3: TGTGCCAGCAGTTCACAGGACTCAACTAATGAAAAACTGTTTTTT.

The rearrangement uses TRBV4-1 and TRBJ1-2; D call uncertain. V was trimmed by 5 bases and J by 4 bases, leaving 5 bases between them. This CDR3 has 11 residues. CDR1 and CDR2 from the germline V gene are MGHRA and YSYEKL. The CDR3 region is CASSRGYGYTF. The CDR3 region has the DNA TGCGCCAGCAGCAGAGGCTATGGCTACACCTTC.

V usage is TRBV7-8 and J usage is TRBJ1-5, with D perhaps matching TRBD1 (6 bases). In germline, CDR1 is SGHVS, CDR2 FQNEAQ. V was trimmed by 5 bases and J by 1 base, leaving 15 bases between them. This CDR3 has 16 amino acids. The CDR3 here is CASSGGLFGSNQPQHF. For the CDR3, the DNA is TGTGCCAGCAGCGGGGGGCTATTTGGGAGCAATCAGCCCCAGCATTTT.

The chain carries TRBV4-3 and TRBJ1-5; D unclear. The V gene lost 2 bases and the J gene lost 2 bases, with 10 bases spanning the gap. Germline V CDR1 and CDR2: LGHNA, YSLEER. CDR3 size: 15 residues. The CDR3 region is CASSQWRSGNQPQHF. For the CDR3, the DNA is TGCGCCAGCAGCCAATGGAGGTCAGGCAATCAGCCCCAGCATTTT.

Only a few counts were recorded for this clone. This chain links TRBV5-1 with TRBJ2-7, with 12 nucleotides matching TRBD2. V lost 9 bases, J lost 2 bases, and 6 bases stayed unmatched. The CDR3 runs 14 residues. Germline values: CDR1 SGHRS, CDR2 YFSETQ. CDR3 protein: CATALAGGTYEQYF. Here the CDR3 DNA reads TGCGCCACCGCTCTAGCGGGAGGGACCTACGAGCAGTACTTC.